These 31 T cell receptor beta chains share one sample of origin, sequenced in a study of OX40 agonist ivuxolimab in advanced cancers. The table came from immunoSEQ multiplex PCR; TCRdb's copy has only in-frame clones and leaves some out. The data show approximately 94,000 clones, with 92% seen just once and 3% to 4% held by the top ten. The material sequenced was CD4+ or CD8+ T cells sorted from blood, taken in a trial of the OX40 agonist ivuxolimab. The receptors derive from an adult with an advanced solid tumor such as melanoma, head and neck, liver or kidney cancer.

This clone was seen just once. The chain has TRBV7-8 and TRBJ1-5; D unresolved. CDR3 size: 12 residues. With 4 bases removed from V and 7 bases from J, the gap between germline ends came to 8 bases. Germline V gives CDR1 SGHVS, CDR2 FQNEAQ. This CDR3 is CASSSRRQPQHF. The CDR3 DNA reads as TGTGCCAGCAGCTCTAGGAGGCAGCCCCAGCATTTT.

This chain uses TRBV7-8 with TRBJ2-7; D remains ambiguous. Between the trimmed V and J ends, which lost 5 bases and 3 bases, there was a span of 14 bases. This CDR3 comprises 14 residues. Per germline, CDR1 SGHVS and CDR2 FQNEAQ. This CDR3 is CASSPTGLHYEQYF. CDR3 coding DNA: TGTGCCAGCAGCCCAACCGGGCTCCACTACGAGCAGTACTTC.

This chain connects TRBV4-1 to TRBJ2-5, with D possibly being TRBD1 (6 bases). The DNA end lines up better with TRBJ2-7; the J call may be wrong. Germline V gene lookup returns CDR1 MGHRA and CDR2 YSYEKL. This CDR3 spans 17 amino acids. The CDR3 region is CASSQLLSQGRTYEQYF. As DNA, the CDR3 is TGCGCCAGCAGCCAACTACTTAGTCAGGGGCGAACTTACGAGCAGTACTTC.

J is TRBJ2-1 and V is TRBV5-5, with 7 bases fitting TRBD2. The CDR3 has 14 residues. CDR1 is SGHKS and CDR2 is YYEKEE in the germline V gene (reference sequence). The V and J ends lost 1 base and 8 bases, in that order; junction bases with no gene match: 6. The CDR3 sequence is CASSLREGLYEQFF. The DNA of the CDR3 is TGTGCCAGCAGCTTGAGGGAGGGCCTCTATGAGCAGTTCTTC.

The rearrangement links TRBV21-1 to TRBJ1-6. TRBV21-1 is annotated as a pseudogene. The CDR3 consists of 19 residues. CDR3 protein: CASSNCGGQGPGINSPLHF. The CDR3 DNA sequence: TGTGCCAGCAGCAATTGCGGGGGTCAGGGCCCCGGAATTAATTCACCCCTCCACTTT.

The V and J genes are TRBV5-1 and TRBJ2-7; D remains unclear. The germline V gene has CDR1 SGHRS and CDR2 YFSETQ. There are 13 residues in the CDR3. V was clipped by 3 bases and J by 5 bases, with 12 bases between them. Written as DNA, the CDR3 is TGCGCCAGCAGCTATACACGGATGCACGAGCAGTACTTC. This gives the protein CASSYTRMHEQYF.

The chain combines TRBV2 with TRBJ1-2; unclear D gene. In germline, CDR1 is SNHLY, CDR2 FYNNEI. V lost 2 bases to trimming and J lost 4 bases, with 14 bases between them. The CDR3 spans 15 residues. CDR3: CASSEYYGSSYGYTF. The CDR3, as DNA: TGTGCCAGCAGTGAATATTATGGCAGCTCCTATGGCTACACCTTC.

The chain links TRBV29-1 to TRBJ1-1; D is possibly TRBD1 (6 bases). Germline assignment: CDR1 SQVTM and CDR2 ANQGSEA. The V gene lost 6 bases and the J gene lost 4 bases, with 18 bases spanning the gap. The length of the CDR3 is 14 residues. CDR3 nucleotide sequence: TGCAGCGTCGACCCAACAGGGATGGGCACTGAAGCTTTCTTT. Translation gives CSVDPTGMGTEAFF. Full variable domain (rest looked up from reference TRBV29-1 and TRBJ1-1): SAVISQKPSRDICQRGTSLTIQCQVDSQVTMMFWYRQQPGQSLTLIATANQGSEATYESGFVIDKFPISRPNLTFSTLTVSNMSPEDSSIYLCSVDPTGMGTEAFFGQGTRLTVV.

The count of this clone is one. This chain connects TRBV27 to TRBJ2-7; D may be TRBD1 (5 bases). The CDR3 is 13 residues long. The V gene lost 4 bases and the J gene lost 1 base, with 8 bases spanning the gap. The germline V gene encodes CDR1 MNHEY and CDR2 SMNVEV (reference sequence). The chain's CDR3 is CASSWAGSYEQYF. The CDR3 nucleotides are TGTGCCAGCAGTTGGGCAGGGTCCTACGAGCAGTACTTC.

The CDR3 spells CASSSSGRTRAGELFF. CDR3 DNA sequence: TGTGCCAGCAGCTCATCGGGCCGCACGAGGGCCGGGGAGCTGTTTTTT. The genes are TRBV13 and TRBJ2-2; D is perhaps TRBD2 (5 bases). The ends were cut back, 4 bases at V and 6 bases at J, with 18 bases in the middle. Germline V lookup: CDR1 PRHDT, CDR2 FYEKMQ (reference sequence). The CDR3 sequence is 16 residues long.

The rearrangement uses TRBV5-8 and TRBJ2-7; TRBD2 matches at 7 bases. This CDR3 has 12 amino acids. CDR1 and CDR2 (germline): SGHTS, YDEGEE. V lost 6 bases to trimming and J lost 4 bases; unmatched junction nucleotides: 4. The CDR3 spells CASMPGRYEQYF. The CDR3 DNA sequence: TGTGCCAGCATGCCCGGGAGGTACGAGCAGTACTTC.

This chain joins TRBV9 and TRBJ1-5; tentative D call: TRBD1 (5 bases). The CDR3 extends over 23 amino acids. The V end was cut by 2 bases, the J end by 0 bases, with 33 bases between. The germline V gene has CDR1 SGDLS and CDR2 YYNGEE. CDR3 region: CASSVFMEPFPLGDTYSNQPQHF. The DNA for the CDR3 is TGTGCCAGCAGCGTCTTTATGGAACCGTTCCCCTTAGGGGATACCTATAGCAATCAGCCCCAGCATTTT.

This chain uses TRBV12-5 with TRBJ2-2; 12 bases match TRBD2. With V trimmed by 0 bases and J by 2 bases, 7 bases remained unmatched. There are 19 residues in the CDR3. Germline V lookup: CDR1 LGHNT, CDR2 FRNRAP. Here the CDR3 DNA reads TGTGCTAGTGGTTTGGTAAGGACTAGCGGGGACCCAAACACCGGGGAGCTGTTTTTT. Its protein is CASGLVRTSGDPNTGELFF.

V gene TRBV6-5 combines with J gene TRBJ2-3, with D possibly TRBD1 on 6 matching bases. The CDR3 length is 14 residues. The V end lost 5 bases, the J end lost 1 base, and 10 bases lay between the germline ends. CDR1 and CDR2 from the germline V gene are MNHEY and SVGAGI. The CDR3 is CASSTTGGTDTQYF. In DNA, the CDR3 is TGTGCCAGCAGTACGACAGGTGGCACAGATACGCAGTATTTT.

This chain connects TRBV4-1 to TRBJ2-7; TRBD2 aligns across 7 bases. The CDR3 totals 15 residues. Trimming cost V 3 bases and J 2 bases; bases outside gene matches: 7. CDR1 MGHRA and CDR2 YSYEKL come from the germline V gene. The CDR3 here is CASSQMGGGPYEQYF. In nucleotides, the CDR3 is TGCGCCAGCAGCCAGATGGGGGGGGGTCCCTACGAGCAGTACTTC.

The rearrangement joins TRBV13 to TRBJ2-1; no clear D gene. Trimming took 1 base from V and 10 from J, leaving 5 bases between them. The CDR3 covers 11 residues. In germline, CDR1 is PRHDT, CDR2 FYEKMQ (reference sequence). In DNA, the CDR3 is TGTGCCAGCAGCTTAGAGGCCGAGCAGTTCTTC. Its translation is CASSLEAEQFF.

V gene TRBV19 combines with J gene TRBJ2-7; TRBD1 matches 7 bases. This CDR3 contains 13 residues. Germline V CDR1 and CDR2: LNHDA, SQIVND (reference sequence). V was clipped by 9 bases and J by 0 bases; unmatched bases: 5. The CDR3 is CASGTANSYEQYF. In DNA form, the CDR3 reads TGTGCCAGCGGGACAGCGAACTCCTACGAGCAGTACTTC.

The rearrangement links TRBV6-1 to TRBJ1-1, with D unclear. The germline V and J ends were trimmed by 0 bases and 5 bases, with 7 bases remaining between them. This CDR3 is built from 13 residues. CDR1 MNHNS and CDR2 SASEGT come from the germline V gene. CDR3 sequence reads: CASSEASRTEAFF. The CDR3 region has the DNA TGTGCCAGCAGTGAAGCGAGCCGGACTGAAGCTTTCTTT.

The genes are TRBV11-2 and TRBJ1-6; D gene uncertain. The CDR3 extends over 14 amino acids. Germline loops: CDR1 SGHAT, CDR2 FQNNGV. V lost 5 bases and J lost 7, with 12 bases in between. The CDR3: CASSTFEENSPLHF. In nucleotides, the CDR3 is TGTGCCAGCAGCACCTTTGAGGAGAATTCACCCCTCCACTTT.

This chain joins TRBV28 and TRBJ2-1, with D maybe TRBD1 (6 bases). V was clipped by 6 bases and J by 1 base, with 13 bases between them. Germline V CDR1 and CDR2: MDHEN, SYDVKM. This CDR3 comprises 15 residues. CDR3 region: CASRPYRESYNEQFF. The CDR3 bases are TGTGCCAGCAGACCTTACAGGGAATCCTACAATGAGCAGTTCTTC.

Turning to this clone: At one boundary the junction diverges from the germline segment, which might be a read error. The chain couples TRBV5-8 to TRBJ2-2; D is perhaps TRBD2 (5 bases). The CDR3 is 15 amino acids. Germline V gene lookup returns CDR1 SGHTS and CDR2 YDEGEE. CDR3 nucleotide sequence: TGTGCCAGCGCCCCCCCGGGATCGAATACCGGGGAGCTGTTTTTT. Protein product: CASAPPGSNTGELFF.

This sequence joins TRBV27 and TRBJ2-7; 11 nucleotides align to TRBD2. Germline CDR1 reads MNHEY; CDR2 reads SMNVEV (reference sequence). J gave up 10 bases and V 3 bases, and 11 bases lay outside the gene matches. There are 15 residues in the CDR3. The CDR3 DNA sequence: TGTGCCAGCAGTTTCGGAGGGCTAGCGGGAGGACACCAGTACTTC. The encoded protein is CASSFGGLAGGHQYF.

J is TRBJ1-2 and V is TRBV4-3; 7 bases fit TRBD1. Germline values: CDR1 LGHNA, CDR2 YSLEER. This CDR3 region has 14 residues. With 2 bases clipped from V and 4 bases from J, the junction kept 4 bases outside the gene matches. CDR3: CASSQLGTAYGYTF. CDR3 bases: TGCGCCAGCAGCCAACTAGGGACAGCCTATGGCTACACCTTC.

V usage is TRBV28 and J usage is TRBJ1-1; D ambiguous. From germline, CDR1 is MDHEN and CDR2 SYDVKM. CDR3 length: 15 residues. Trimming stripped 4 bases from V and 0 bases from J, with 12 bases between. For the CDR3, the DNA is TGTGCCAGCAGTTACACACAGAGAATGAACACTGAAGCTTTCTTT. Translation gives CASSYTQRMNTEAFF.

This sequence joins TRBV30 and TRBJ1-2; D perhaps matches TRBD1 (5 bases). The V end lost 0 bases, the J end lost 8 bases, and 10 bases lay between the germline ends. The CDR3 is 12 amino acids. Germline V gene lookup returns CDR1 GTSNPN and CDR2 SVGIG (reference sequence). The CDR3 nucleotides read TGTGCCTGGAGTGTAGGAGGGGAAGGCTACACCTTC. As protein: CAWSVGGEGYTF.

CDR3 sequence (DNA): TGTGCCAGTCTTAGGAGGGGCTATGGCTACACCTTC. Translation gives CASLRRGYGYTF. J is TRBJ1-2 and V is TRBV19; D might be TRBD1 (5 bases). V was cut by 8 bases and J by 4 bases, with 11 bases left in between. Germline V gene data show CDR1 as LNHDA and CDR2 as SQIVND (reference sequence). This CDR3 spans 12 amino acids.

V usage is TRBV5-6 and J usage is TRBJ2-7, with 11 bases that match TRBD1. This CDR3 has 14 residues. The germline CDR1 and CDR2 sequences are SGHDT and YYEEEE. V was pared by 4 bases and J by 6 bases, with 6 bases of the junction left unmatched. This CDR3 is CASSPGQGVSEQYF. CDR3 in DNA: TGTGCCAGCAGCCCGGGACAGGGGGTGAGCGAGCAGTACTTC.

The genes are TRBV13 and TRBJ2-1; D gene uncertain. The CDR3 consists of 15 residues. Looked up from germline, CDR1 is PRHDT and CDR2 is FYEKMQ (reference sequence). Trimming removed 5 bases at V and 6 bases at J, with 17 bases between. The DNA of the CDR3 is TGTGCCAGCAGCCCCCGGGCAGTAAGGGCCAATGAGCAGTTCTTC. Its translation is CASSPRAVRANEQFF.

The chain couples TRBV6-1 to TRBJ1-5, with D uncertain. Trimming cost V 3 bases and J 4 bases, with 7 bases left between them. CDR1 and CDR2 from the germline V gene are MNHNS and SASEGT. This CDR3 has 13 residues. The DNA for the CDR3 is TGTGCCAGCAGTGACAGAAGGAATCAGCCCCAGCATTTT. As protein: CASSDRRNQPQHF.

This sequence joins TRBV13 and TRBJ2-7, with TRBD2 identical over 12 bases. The CDR3 runs to 14 residues. The trim removed 5 bases at V and 7 bases at J, leaving 6 bases unmatched. Germline CDR1 is PRHDT and CDR2 is FYEKMQ (reference sequence). The DNA for the CDR3 is TGTGCCAGCAGCCCTAGCGGGAGGGCCCGGGAGCAGTACTTC. The encoded protein is CASSPSGRAREQYF.

The chain couples TRBV6-5 to TRBJ1-2; TRBD1 is a possible D gene (6 bases). Germline V CDR1 and CDR2: MNHEY, SVGAGI. The V end lost 2 bases, the J end lost 0 bases, and 13 bases lay between the germline ends. The CDR3 consists of 16 residues. CDR3 DNA sequence: TGTGCCAGCAGTTACCGGATGGACAGCTCTAACTATGGCTACACCTTC. It encodes CASSYRMDSSNYGYTF.